These 20 T cell receptor beta chains were sequenced from one sample in a study of graft-versus-host responses after intestinal transplantation. Method: immunoSEQ multiplex PCR; TCRdb's copy keeps in-frame clones and lacks some. In the table there are 13,000 or so clones, approximately 84% of which are singletons. The specimen was PBMCs, collected after intestinal transplantation. The receptors were gathered from a human patient who received an intestinal transplant, so some T cells may come from the graft donor.

The chain links TRBV5-1 to TRBJ2-2; the match to TRBD1 covers 9 bases. V dropped 7 bases and J dropped 3; count of bases not matched to a gene: 10. This CDR3 spans 16 amino acids. CDR1 and CDR2 from the germline V gene are SGHRS and YFSETQ. The CDR3 nucleotides are TGCGCCAGCGGCACGGATTGGGACAGGGACACCGGGGAGCTGTTTTTT. Translating gives CASGTDWDRDTGELFF. The full variable domain, its missing parts supplied by reference TRBV5-1 and TRBJ2-2, is KAGVTQTPRYLIKTRGQQVTLSCSPISGHRSVSWYQQTPGQGLQFLFEYFSETQRNKGNFPGRFSGRQFSNSRSEMNVSTLELGDSALYLCASGTDWDRDTGELFFGEGSRLTVL.

V is TRBV9 and J is TRBJ2-1; D assignment may be TRBD1 or TRBD2 (5 bases each). CDR3 length equals 15 residues. Between the trimmed V and J ends, which lost 3 bases and 9 bases, there was a span of 19 bases. Germline V gene lookup returns CDR1 SGDLS and CDR2 YYNGEE. The CDR3 coding sequence is TGTGCCAGCAGCGAGGGGAGCGTAAGGTATGGTGAGCAGTTCTTC. This gives the protein CASSEGSVRYGEQFF.

The genes are TRBV10-3 and TRBJ1-2; D remains unclear. Germline CDR1 and CDR2: ENHRY and SYGVKD. The CDR3 totals 13 residues. V was cut by 2 bases and J by 2 bases, with 6 bases left in between. CDR3 region: CAISEVENYGYTF. The CDR3 region has the DNA TGTGCCATCAGTGAGGTGGAGAACTATGGCTACACCTTC.

V gene TRBV11-2 combines with J gene TRBJ2-1; 8 nucleotides match TRBD2. This CDR3 spans 13 amino acids. From germline, CDR1 is SGHAT and CDR2 FQNNGV. J gave up 5 bases and V 5 bases, and 2 bases lay outside the gene matches. The CDR3 coding sequence is TGTGCCAGCAGCCCGGGACTAGACAATGAGCAGTTCTTC. The encoded protein is CASSPGLDNEQFF.

The CDR3 protein is CASSAGIGLNTEAFF. DNA of the CDR3: TGTGCCAGCAGTGCAGGGATAGGACTGAACACTGAAGCTTTCTTT. The rearrangement joins TRBV2 to TRBJ1-1; a possible D gene is TRBD1 (5 bases). V was trimmed by 4 bases and J by 0 bases, leaving 12 bases between them. This CDR3 region has 15 residues. CDR1 and CDR2 from the germline V gene are SNHLY and FYNNEI.

This chain uses TRBV6-4 with TRBJ2-1; a weak D match, TRBD2 (6 bases). Germline V gene data show CDR1 as MRHNA and CDR2 as SNTAGT. Deletions cut 2 bases from V and 1 base from J, with 9 bases between. The CDR3 has 15 amino acids. The CDR3 DNA is TGTGCCAGCAGTGACAGGAGCGGGTCCTACAATGAGCAGTTCTTC. The encoded protein is CASSDRSGSYNEQFF.

The rearrangement joins TRBV7-9 to TRBJ2-5; 12 bases match TRBD2. The CDR3 runs to 16 residues. Losses at the gene ends were 4 bases for V and 5 bases for J; bases not matched to a gene: 8. The germline V gene encodes CDR1 SEHNR and CDR2 FQNEAQ (reference sequence). Here the CDR3 reads CASSSPSGRAGETQYF. CDR3 DNA sequence: TGTGCCAGCAGCTCGCCTAGCGGGAGGGCGGGGGAGACCCAGTACTTC.

V gene TRBV28 combines with J gene TRBJ1-5, with TRBD1 matching over 7 bases. CDR1 MDHEN and CDR2 SYDVKM come from the germline V gene. The CDR3 is 14 residues long. J lost 7 bases, V lost 5 bases, and 8 bases had no gene match. The CDR3 region has the DNA TGTGCCAGCAGTCATGGGGACAGCCGACAGCCCCAGCATTTT. Translated, it gives CASSHGDSRQPQHF.

V is TRBV6-6 and J is TRBJ2-1, with TRBD2 matching 12 bases. The CDR3 has 12 amino acids. CDR1 is MNHNY and CDR2 is SVGAGI in the germline V gene (reference sequence). V was pared by 6 bases and J by 12 bases, with 3 bases of the junction left unmatched. CDR3 amino acids: CASSWGLAGQFF. DNA for the CDR3: TGTGCCAGCAGCTGGGGACTAGCGGGGCAGTTCTTC.

The chain has TRBV6-5 and TRBJ2-5; 8 bases align to TRBD1. CDR3 length: 12 residues. Germline CDR1 and CDR2: MNHEY and SVGAGI. Germline trimming cut 7 bases from V and 5 bases from J; bases unmatched to any gene: 3. The CDR3 region is CASNTGGETQYF. In nucleotides, the CDR3 is TGTGCCAGCAACACAGGGGGGGAGACCCAGTACTTC.

The V gene is TRBV14, the J gene TRBJ2-7; no reliable D call. The germline V gene encodes CDR1 SGHDN and CDR2 FVKESK. V lost 2 bases and J 2 bases, leaving 4 bases between the germline ends. The CDR3 is 12 amino acids. CDR3 sequence: CASSQWAYEQYF. The CDR3 DNA follows: TGTGCCAGCAGCCAATGGGCCTACGAGCAGTACTTC.

The chain links TRBV7-8 to TRBJ2-7, with 13 bases lining up with TRBD2. The CDR3 runs to 15 residues. Losses at the gene ends were 3 bases for V and 6 bases for J; bases not matched to a gene: 5. The germline V gene encodes CDR1 SGHVS and CDR2 FQNEAQ. DNA for the CDR3: TGTGCCAGCAGCTTGGGGACTAGCGGGATCCCCGAGCAGTACTTC. This sequence encodes CASSLGTSGIPEQYF.

To note about this clone: One end of the junction varies from germline; a read error may be responsible. Different DNA sequences within this sample yield the same CDR3. This sequence joins TRBV5-3 and TRBJ1-2; possibly TRBD1 for D (6 bases). TRBV5-3 is recorded as an ORF, its role being uncertain. The CDR3 runs 13 residues. CDR3 sequence reads: CARSLGGCYGYTF. For the CDR3, the DNA is TGCGCCAGAAGCTTGGGGGGCTGCTATGGCTACACCTTC.

The chain carries TRBV7-9 and TRBJ2-5; D gene unclear. Judging by the DNA end, TRBJ2-7 fits better; the J call may be wrong. Germline V gene lookup returns CDR1 SEHNR and CDR2 FQNEAQ (reference sequence). CDR3 size: 14 residues. CDR3 sequence reads: CASSPTDSYYEQYF. As DNA, the CDR3 is TGTGCCAGCAGCCCAACCGACTCTTACTACGAGCAGTACTTC.

J is TRBJ2-6 and V is TRBV7-9; no definite D call. Trimming removed 4 bases from V and 0 bases from J, with 7 bases in between. The length of the CDR3 is 15 residues. The germline V gene has CDR1 SEHNR and CDR2 FQNEAQ (reference sequence). CDR3 sequence: CASSSGDSGANVLTF. In DNA form, the CDR3 reads TGTGCCAGCAGCTCCGGAGACTCTGGGGCCAACGTCCTGACTTTC.

This chain joins TRBV30 and TRBJ2-2; 8 bases line up with TRBD1. V shed 1 base and J 6 bases; nucleotides not matched to a gene: 25. The CDR3 contains 21 residues. CDR1 and CDR2 from the germline V gene are GTSNPN and SVGIG (reference sequence). CDR3 in amino acids: CAWSAIINLNPQGAVAGELFF. In DNA form, the CDR3 reads TGTGCCTGGAGTGCCATTATTAACCTAAACCCCCAGGGGGCGGTGGCCGGGGAGCTGTTTTTT.

The chain links TRBV18 to TRBJ1-6, with 7 positions matching TRBD1. The CDR3 runs to 15 residues. Losses at the gene ends were 3 bases for V and 4 bases for J; bases not matched to a gene: 3. Looked up from germline, CDR1 is KGHSH and CDR2 is LQKENI. The DNA for the CDR3 is TGTGCCAGCTCACCGCCGGGACAGTATAATTCACCCCTCCACTTT. As protein: CASSPPGQYNSPLHF.

The chain links TRBV30 to TRBJ2-7; D perhaps matches TRBD2 (6 bases). The CDR3 totals 15 residues. Trimming left V 0 bases short and J 4 bases short, with 16 bases between. Germline CDR1 is GTSNPN and CDR2 is SVGIG (reference sequence). CDR3 in DNA: TGTGCCTGGAGTGTCCTCGGGAGTGTCGGATACGAGCAGTACTTC. Its protein product is CAWSVLGSVGYEQYF.

V usage is TRBV7-8 and J usage is TRBJ2-7, with unresolved D. The length of the CDR3 is 11 residues. Trimming left V 5 bases short and J 7 bases short, with 9 bases between. CDR1 is SGHVS and CDR2 is FQNEAQ in the germline V gene. The CDR3 is CASSQAREQYF. The CDR3 nucleotides read TGTGCCAGCAGCCAGGCACGGGAGCAGTACTTC.

This chain links TRBV7-6 with TRBJ2-6, with a weak D call TRBD2 (6 bases). Deletions cut 3 bases from V and 0 bases from J, with 21 bases between. The V gene's germline CDR1 is SGHVS and CDR2 FNYEAQ. The CDR3 totals 20 residues. As DNA, the CDR3 is TGTGCCAGCAGCTTTCCTCTGACTAGTACCACGTTCTCTGGGGCCAACGTCCTGACTTTC. The encoded protein is CASSFPLTSTTFSGANVLTF.